The 26 T cell receptor beta chains reported below all come from one sample, sequenced in a study of shared clonotypes between healthy human individuals. Naive CD8 cells lacked CD45RO and underwent positive selection for CCR7, leaving out terminally differentiated effector memory CD45RA+ cells. Measured with immunoSEQ multiplex PCR; TCRdb has only the in-frame clones, and not every one. The repertoire holds approximately 2,000,000 clones, with over 85% as singletons. The source material was naive CD8+ T cells from PBMCs. The receptors stem from a man aged 18 to 30 in good health. Some clones in this sample may be carry-over from other donors' samples.

The chain recombines TRBV5-1 with TRBJ2-3; no clear D gene. The CDR3 is 17 residues long. CDR1 and CDR2 from the germline V gene are SGHRS and YFSETQ. With 0 bases removed from V and 0 bases from J, the gap between germline ends came to 14 bases. The CDR3 bases are TGCGCCAGCAGCTTGGATTCGGTAGGGATGAGCACAGATACGCAGTATTTT. Its protein is CASSLDSVGMSTDTQYF.

The J gene is TRBJ2-7, the V gene TRBV27, with a weak D call TRBD1 (6 bases). The CDR3 spans 15 residues. Trimming stripped 2 bases from V and 1 base from J, with 12 bases between. Germline assignment: CDR1 MNHEY and CDR2 SMNVEV (reference sequence). Here the CDR3 reads CASSLIGTSSYEQYF. Written as DNA, the CDR3 is TGTGCCAGCAGTTTAATCGGGACATCTTCCTACGAGCAGTACTTC.

This rearrangement joins TRBV30 to TRBJ2-7; no firm D call. V shed 3 bases and J shed 6 bases, with 12 bases lying between them. The CDR3 covers 12 residues. The germline V gene encodes CDR1 GTSNPN and CDR2 SVGIG (reference sequence). The CDR3 DNA reads TGTGCCTGGAGCCCCACCTCATTCGAGCAGTACTTC. Translation: CAWSPTSFEQYF.

The chain joins TRBV13 to TRBJ2-3; no clear D gene. V was pared by 5 bases and J by 7 bases, with 10 bases between. The CDR3 runs 12 residues. Germline CDR1 reads PRHDT; CDR2 reads FYEKMQ (reference sequence). The CDR3 region has the DNA TGTGCCAGCAGCCAACAAATAAATACGCAGTATTTT. This gives the protein CASSQQINTQYF.

The chain is built from TRBV5-1 and TRBJ2-7; a weak D match, TRBD2 (6 bases). Trimming shortened V by 0 bases and J by 3 bases, and 13 bases separated the two germline ends. CDR3 length: 15 amino acids. CDR1 and CDR2 from the germline V gene are SGHRS and YFSETQ. CDR3: CASSLGLAQVYEQYF. CDR3 DNA: TGCGCCAGCAGCTTGGGTCTAGCGCAGGTCTACGAGCAGTACTTC.

The V gene is TRBV4-2, the J gene TRBJ1-2; TRBD1 agrees at 9 bases. The CDR3 is made up of 16 amino acids. The germline CDR1 and CDR2 sequences are LGHNA and YNFKEQ. J gave up 3 bases and V 4 bases, and 9 bases lay outside the gene matches. The CDR3 sequence is CASSRTDRGGDYGYTF. The CDR3 DNA is TGTGCCAGCAGCCGGACGGACAGGGGTGGTGACTATGGCTACACCTTC.

This clone was counted a single time. This chain links TRBV11-2 with TRBJ2-1; tentatively, D is TRBD2 (6 bases). Per the germline V gene, CDR1 is SGHAT and CDR2 is FQNNGV. The CDR3 totals 16 residues. The ends were cut back, 0 bases at V and 5 bases at J, with 14 bases in the middle. CDR3 amino acids: CASSLDRRDPDNEQFF. CDR3 nucleotide sequence: TGTGCCAGCAGCTTAGATCGGAGGGATCCCGACAATGAGCAGTTCTTC.

The chain links TRBV7-8 to TRBJ1-1; D remains ambiguous. With 1 base removed from V and 0 bases from J, the gap between germline ends came to 12 bases. The V gene's germline CDR1 is SGHVS and CDR2 FQNEAQ. The CDR3 is 16 residues long. Here the CDR3 reads CASSLEARHMNTEAFF. The DNA of the CDR3 is TGTGCCAGCAGCTTAGAGGCCAGACACATGAACACTGAAGCTTTCTTT.

V gene TRBV4-2 combines with J gene TRBJ2-1, with 11 bases that match TRBD2. Germline lookup yields CDR1 LGHNA and CDR2 YNFKEQ. V was clipped by 3 bases and J by 0 bases; unmatched bases: 4. This CDR3 spans 17 amino acids. CDR3 loop: CASSQGLAVSSYNEQFF. CDR3 nucleotides: TGTGCCAGCAGCCAGGGACTAGCGGTGAGCTCCTACAATGAGCAGTTCTTC.

V and J are TRBV28 and TRBJ2-3; D is possibly TRBD2 (7 bases). This CDR3 contains 13 residues. V lost 8 bases, J lost 5 bases, and 14 bases lay in between. Germline V gene sequence: CDR1 MDHEN, CDR2 SYDVKM. CDR3 nucleotide sequence: TGTGCCAGCCGCCCGGGGGGCCAAGATACGCAGTATTTT. Amino acids: CASRPGGQDTQYF.

This chain links TRBV4-1 with TRBJ2-5; 11 nucleotides agree with TRBD2. The CDR3 is 17 amino acids. Germline CDR1 reads MGHRA; CDR2 reads YSYEKL. The junction had 8 bases not matched to a gene; V was cut back by 1 base and J by 4 bases. CDR3 amino acids: CASSQVLLAGDGETQYF. CDR3 nucleotide sequence: TGCGCCAGCAGCCAAGTACTACTAGCGGGGGACGGAGAGACCCAGTACTTC.

This clone has a single count. The V call is TRBV6-6, the J call TRBJ2-5; 7 nucleotides align to TRBD1. TRBJ2-7 matches the DNA end more closely, so the J call is doubtful. Germline CDR1 and CDR2: MNHNY and SVGAGI (reference sequence). This CDR3 contains 16 residues. The CDR3 loop is CASSSLGTEVPYEQYF. Written as DNA, the CDR3 is TGTGCCAGCAGCTCCCTGGGGACAGAGGTTCCCTACGAGCAGTACTTC.

The chain uses TRBV11-2 and TRBJ2-7; a possible D gene is TRBD1 (6 bases). The CDR3 runs 14 residues. V was clipped by 3 bases and J by 2 bases, with 11 bases between them. Per the germline V gene, CDR1 is SGHAT and CDR2 is FQNNGV. This chain's CDR3 is CASSLRTVAYEQYF. CDR3 coding DNA: TGTGCCAGCAGCTTGAGGACAGTCGCCTACGAGCAGTACTTC.

The chain recombines TRBV13 with TRBJ2-1; 14 bases map to TRBD2. The V gene's germline CDR1 is PRHDT and CDR2 FYEKMQ (reference sequence). After removal of 3 bases from V and 8 bases from J, the junction contained 3 bases not matched to a gene. The CDR3 runs 15 residues. The CDR3 spells CASSLGLAGAHEQFF. The DNA for the CDR3 is TGTGCCAGCAGCTTGGGACTAGCGGGAGCCCATGAGCAGTTCTTC.

The chain employs TRBV28 and TRBJ2-1, with a possible D match to TRBD2 (6 bases). The CDR3 spans 16 residues. V was shortened by 5 bases and J by 0 bases, with 14 bases between the two germline ends. CDR1 is MDHEN, CDR2 SYDVKM, per germline. The CDR3 sequence is CASSTTAGSSYNEQFF. As DNA, the CDR3 is TGTGCCAGCAGTACAACGGCCGGGAGCTCCTACAATGAGCAGTTCTTC.

This chain links TRBV4-1 with TRBJ2-2; 7 nucleotides match TRBD2. The length of the CDR3 is 16 residues. J gave up 5 bases and V 4 bases, and 10 bases lay outside the gene matches. From germline, CDR1 is MGHRA and CDR2 YSYEKL. In DNA form, the CDR3 reads TGCGCCAGCAGCCCAGATACTAGCGTATCGACCGGGGAGCTGTTTTTT. The encoded protein is CASSPDTSVSTGELFF.

The gene calls are TRBV6-1 and TRBJ2-1; TRBD2 agrees at 11 bases. Germline assignment: CDR1 MNHNS and CDR2 SASEGT. This CDR3 has 17 residues. V was pared by 6 bases and J by 0 bases, with 7 bases of the junction left unmatched. CDR3 sequence reads: CASSETSGSLSYNEQFF. As DNA, the CDR3 is TGTGCCAGCAGCGAAACTAGCGGGAGTCTCTCCTACAATGAGCAGTTCTTC.

The chain employs TRBV6-1 and TRBJ2-1; D perhaps matches TRBD1 (6 bases). The germline V gene has CDR1 MNHNS and CDR2 SASEGT. This CDR3 region has 14 residues. Trimming stripped 6 bases from V and 6 bases from J, with 15 bases between. The CDR3 DNA reads TGTGCCAGCAGGGCCGGGACAAGGGCCAATGAGCAGTTCTTC. It yields the protein CASRAGTRANEQFF.

Only one count was recorded for this clone. The chain combines TRBV27 with TRBJ1-1; 7 bases match TRBD1. The CDR3 spans 16 residues. Germline CDR1 reads MNHEY; CDR2 reads SMNVEV (reference sequence). J gave up 1 base and V 6 bases, and 11 bases lay outside the gene matches. The CDR3 region is CASSDGKGTANTEAFF. The DNA for the CDR3 is TGTGCCAGCAGCGATGGTAAAGGGACAGCGAACACTGAAGCTTTCTTT.

V is TRBV11-2 and J is TRBJ2-7, with 10 positions matching TRBD2. Germline CDR1 SGHAT, CDR2 FQNNGV. This CDR3 is 15 amino acids long. V trimming: 4 bases; J trimming: 0 bases; junction bases outside the gene matches: 3. CDR3 in amino acids: CASSWGLASSYEQYF. CDR3 sequence (DNA): TGTGCCAGCAGCTGGGGACTAGCGTCCTCCTACGAGCAGTACTTC.

This CDR3 reads CATSRGDGEPQRAFF. In DNA form, the CDR3 reads TGTGCCACCAGCAGAGGGGACGGCGAGCCCCAGAGGGCTTTCTTT. The chain combines TRBV15 with TRBJ1-1; perhaps TRBD1 as D (5 bases). Trimming pared 1 base from V and 11 bases from J, leaving 20 bases between. The CDR3 is 15 amino acids. CDR1 is LNHNV and CDR2 is YYDKDF in the germline V gene (reference sequence).

This clone appeared once. The chain couples TRBV27 to TRBJ2-7, with TRBD2 identical over 7 bases. The trim removed 4 bases at V and 4 bases at J, leaving 7 bases unmatched. This CDR3 has 14 residues. The germline gives CDR1 MNHEY, CDR2 SMNVEV (reference sequence). CDR3 DNA sequence: TGTGCCAGCAGTTCCAGCGGGACTGTTTACGAGCAGTACTTC. It codes for CASSSSGTVYEQYF.

In this sample, this clone turned up once. Other DNA sequences of this sample code for an identical CDR3. The V call is TRBV9, the J call TRBJ2-7, with 7 bases identical to TRBD1. There are 15 residues in the CDR3. CDR1 and CDR2 from the germline V gene are SGDLS and YYNGEE. V was pared by 2 bases and J by 2 bases, with 7 bases of the junction left unmatched. The CDR3 DNA reads as TGTGCCAGCAGCGTGGGGGACAGCACCACCTACGAGCAGTACTTC. As protein: CASSVGDSTTYEQYF.

In DNA, the CDR3 is TGTGCCAGCTCCGTCGGAGGGCCCAACACTGAAGCTTTCTTT. Protein product: CASSVGGPNTEAFF. This sequence joins TRBV18 and TRBJ1-1; D is ambiguous. Deletions cut 6 bases from V and 2 bases from J, with 13 bases between. Looked up from germline, CDR1 is KGHSH and CDR2 is LQKENI. This CDR3 has 14 amino acids.

To note about this clone: The same CDR3 arises from other DNA sequences in this sample as well. The chain carries TRBV25-1 and TRBJ1-1; D might be TRBD1 (5 bases). Germline CDR1 is MGHDK and CDR2 is SYGVNS. The CDR3 totals 14 residues. V was clipped by 1 base and J by 1 base, with 7 bases between them. The CDR3 region has the DNA TGTGCCAGCAGTGAATGGGGGGGGAACACTGAAGCTTTCTTT. Translated: CASSEWGGNTEAFF.

The V gene is TRBV29-1, the J gene TRBJ2-3; D perhaps matches TRBD2 (6 bases). The CDR3 consists of 14 residues. CDR1 SQVTM and CDR2 ANQGSEA come from the germline V gene. V lost 8 bases and J lost 1, with 16 bases in between. CDR3 nucleotide sequence: TGCAGCCCTTGGGTTGTAGCGGGCACAGATACGCAGTATTTT. Translated, it gives CSPWVVAGTDTQYF.